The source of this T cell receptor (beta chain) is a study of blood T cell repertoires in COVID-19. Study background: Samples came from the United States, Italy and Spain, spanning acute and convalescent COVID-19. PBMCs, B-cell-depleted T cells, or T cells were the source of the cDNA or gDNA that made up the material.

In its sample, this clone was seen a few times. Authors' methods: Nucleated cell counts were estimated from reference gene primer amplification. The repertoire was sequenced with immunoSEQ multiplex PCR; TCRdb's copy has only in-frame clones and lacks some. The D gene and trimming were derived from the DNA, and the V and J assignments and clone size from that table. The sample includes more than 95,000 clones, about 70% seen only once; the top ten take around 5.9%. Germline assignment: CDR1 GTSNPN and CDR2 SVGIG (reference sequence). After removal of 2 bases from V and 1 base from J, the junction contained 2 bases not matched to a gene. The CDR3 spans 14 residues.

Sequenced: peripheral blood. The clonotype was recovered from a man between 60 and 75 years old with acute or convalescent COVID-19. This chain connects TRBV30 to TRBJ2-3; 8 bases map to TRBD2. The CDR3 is CAWSLAGGTDTQYF. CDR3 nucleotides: TGTGCCTGGAGTCTAGCGGGTGGCACAGATACGCAGTATTTT.